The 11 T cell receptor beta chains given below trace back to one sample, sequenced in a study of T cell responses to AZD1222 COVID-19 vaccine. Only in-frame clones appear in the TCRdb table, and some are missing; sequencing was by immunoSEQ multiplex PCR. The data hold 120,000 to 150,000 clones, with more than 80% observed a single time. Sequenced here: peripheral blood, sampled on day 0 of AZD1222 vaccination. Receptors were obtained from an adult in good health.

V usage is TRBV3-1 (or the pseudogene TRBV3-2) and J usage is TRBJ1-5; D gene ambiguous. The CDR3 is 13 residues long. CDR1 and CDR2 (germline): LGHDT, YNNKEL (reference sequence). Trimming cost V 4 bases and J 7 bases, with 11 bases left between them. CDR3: CASSPRFGQPQHF. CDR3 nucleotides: TGTGCCAGCAGCCCACGGTTTGGGCAGCCCCAGCATTTT.

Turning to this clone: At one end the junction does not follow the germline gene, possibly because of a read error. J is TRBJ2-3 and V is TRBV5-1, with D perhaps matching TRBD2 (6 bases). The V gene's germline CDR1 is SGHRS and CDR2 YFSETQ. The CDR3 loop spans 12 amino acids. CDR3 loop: CATSLGGDTQYF. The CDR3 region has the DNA TGCGCCACCAGCCTGGGAGGAGATACGCAGTATTTT. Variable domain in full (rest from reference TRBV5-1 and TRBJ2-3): KAGVTQTPRYLIKTRGQQVTLSCSPISGHRSVSWYQQTPGQGLQFLFEYFSETQRNKGNFPGRFSGRQFSNSRSEMNVSTLELGDSALYLCATSLGGDTQYFGPGTRLTVL.

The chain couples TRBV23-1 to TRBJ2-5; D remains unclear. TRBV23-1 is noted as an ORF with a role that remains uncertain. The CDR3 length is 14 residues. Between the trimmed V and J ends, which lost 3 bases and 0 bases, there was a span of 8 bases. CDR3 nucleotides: TGCGCCAGCAGTCACCCTCGGGACCAAGAGACCCAGTACTTC. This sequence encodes CASSHPRDQETQYF.

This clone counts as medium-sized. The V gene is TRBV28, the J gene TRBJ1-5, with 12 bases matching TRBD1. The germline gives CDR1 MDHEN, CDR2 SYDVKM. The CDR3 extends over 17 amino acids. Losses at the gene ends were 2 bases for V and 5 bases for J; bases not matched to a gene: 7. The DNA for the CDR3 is TGTGCCAGCAGTTTAAGCCGGGGACAGGGGGCACATCAGCCCCAGCATTTT. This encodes CASSLSRGQGAHQPQHF.

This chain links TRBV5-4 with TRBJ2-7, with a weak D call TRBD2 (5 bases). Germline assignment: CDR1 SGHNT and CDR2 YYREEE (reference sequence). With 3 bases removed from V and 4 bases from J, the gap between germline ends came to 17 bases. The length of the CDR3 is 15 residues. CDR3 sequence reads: CASSYAPRGSYEQYF. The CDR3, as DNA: TGTGCCAGCAGCTATGCCCCACGGGGATCATACGAGCAGTACTTC.

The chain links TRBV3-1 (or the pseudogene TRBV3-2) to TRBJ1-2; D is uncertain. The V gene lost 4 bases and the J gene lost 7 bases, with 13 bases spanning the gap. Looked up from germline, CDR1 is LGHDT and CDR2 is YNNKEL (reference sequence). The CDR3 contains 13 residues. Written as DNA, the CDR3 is TGTGCCAGCAGCCTAGGGCAGTCTGGTGGCTACACCTTC. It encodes CASSLGQSGGYTF.

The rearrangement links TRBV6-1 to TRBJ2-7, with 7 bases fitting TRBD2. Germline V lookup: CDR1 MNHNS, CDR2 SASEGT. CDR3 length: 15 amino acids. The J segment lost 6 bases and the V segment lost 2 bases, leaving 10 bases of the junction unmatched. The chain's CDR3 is CASSERWLAASEQYF. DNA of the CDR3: TGTGCCAGCAGTGAACGGTGGCTAGCGGCCTCCGAGCAGTACTTC.

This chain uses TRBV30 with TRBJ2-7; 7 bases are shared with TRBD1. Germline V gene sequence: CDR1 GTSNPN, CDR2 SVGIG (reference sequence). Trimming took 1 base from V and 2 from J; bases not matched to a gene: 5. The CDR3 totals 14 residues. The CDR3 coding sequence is TGTGCCTGGAGTGGGGGGACAGTTACCTACGAGCAGTACTTC. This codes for CAWSGGTVTYEQYF.

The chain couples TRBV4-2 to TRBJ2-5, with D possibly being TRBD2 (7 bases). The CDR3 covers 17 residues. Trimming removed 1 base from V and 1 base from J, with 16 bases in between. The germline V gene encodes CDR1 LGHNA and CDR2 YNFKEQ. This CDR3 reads CASSQGGGPYIQETQYF. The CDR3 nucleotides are TGTGCCAGCAGCCAAGGGGGGGGGCCGTATATCCAAGAGACCCAGTACTTC.

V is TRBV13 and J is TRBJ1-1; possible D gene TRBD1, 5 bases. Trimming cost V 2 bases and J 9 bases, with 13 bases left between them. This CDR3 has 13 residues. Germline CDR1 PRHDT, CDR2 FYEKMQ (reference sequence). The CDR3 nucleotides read TGTGCCAGCAGCTTATCGGGGCGCGGGCAAGCTTTCTTT. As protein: CASSLSGRGQAFF.

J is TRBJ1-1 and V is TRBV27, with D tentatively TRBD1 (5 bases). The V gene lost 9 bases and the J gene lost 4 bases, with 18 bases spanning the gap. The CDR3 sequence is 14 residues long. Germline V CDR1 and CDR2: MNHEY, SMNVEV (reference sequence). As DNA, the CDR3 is TGTGCCAGTGGGGACTTTTGGGGGAGCACTGAAGCTTTCTTT. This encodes CASGDFWGSTEAFF.